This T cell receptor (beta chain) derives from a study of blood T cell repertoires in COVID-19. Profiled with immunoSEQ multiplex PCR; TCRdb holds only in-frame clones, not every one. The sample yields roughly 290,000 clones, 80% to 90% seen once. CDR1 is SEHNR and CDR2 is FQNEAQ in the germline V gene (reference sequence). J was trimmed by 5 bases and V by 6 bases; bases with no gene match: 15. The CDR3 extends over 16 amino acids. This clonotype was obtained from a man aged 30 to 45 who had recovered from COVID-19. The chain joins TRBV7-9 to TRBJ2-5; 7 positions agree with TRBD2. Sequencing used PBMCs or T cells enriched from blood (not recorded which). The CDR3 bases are TGTGCCAGCAGTACATTTTCGAGGGGTAGCGGGGAGACCCAGTACTTC. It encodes CASSTFSRGSGETQYF.